The clone carrying this T cell receptor (beta chain) has more than one count but fewer than ten. Its antigen remains unknown. This record belongs to a study of T cell responses to AZD1222 COVID-19 vaccine. Whole-study results and caveats: No repertoire was sampled before or during the peak T cell response, only after it. Mapped onto spike, vaccine-associated CD4 TCRs spanned it and were dominant at 160-218 and 743-854.

Sequencing used immunoSEQ multiplex PCR; TCRdb keeps in-frame clones, though not all of them. This sample has some 80,000 clones; over 60% occur once, and the top ten carry roughly 28%. This sample comprised peripheral blood, obtained 28 days after the second dose of the MenACWY control vaccine. The receptor was derived from an adult who received the MenACWY meningococcal vaccine as a control.

In nucleotides, the CDR3 is TGTGCCAGCAGCCTCGGGGCCCAGGGGTCACCCCTCCACTTT. As protein: CASSLGAQGSPLHF. The chain combines TRBV7-3 with TRBJ1-6; D possibly corresponds to TRBD1 (6 bases). The CDR3 is 14 amino acids. V lost 5 bases and J 10 bases, leaving 15 bases between the germline ends. Per the germline V gene, CDR1 is SGHTA and CDR2 is FQGTGA. The variable domain in full, completed from reference TRBV7-3 and TRBJ1-6, reads GAGVSQTPSNKVTEKGKYVELRCDPISGHTALYWYRQSLGQGPEFLIYFQGTGAADDSGLPNDRFFAVRPEGSVSTLKIQRTERGDSAVYLCASSLGAQGSPLHFGNGTRLTVT.